The 15 T cell receptor beta chains listed next were all sequenced from one sample in a study of blood T cell repertoires in COVID-19. Generated by immunoSEQ multiplex PCR, the TCRdb table keeps only in-frame clones and is missing some. Among 90,000 to 100,000 clones listed, 80% to 90% were seen once. Sequencing input: peripheral blood. The receptors here all came from a human donor in a cohort sampled during active COVID-19.

The genes are TRBV27 and TRBJ2-3; 16 nucleotides match TRBD2. Looked up from germline, CDR1 is MNHEY and CDR2 is SMNVEV (reference sequence). CDR3 length: 18 amino acids. V was clipped by 1 base and J by 4 bases; unmatched bases: 5. The CDR3 here is CASSLFGTSGGGADTQYF. For the CDR3, the DNA is TGTGCCAGCAGTTTATTCGGGACTAGCGGGGGGGGCGCAGATACGCAGTATTTT.

The gene calls are TRBV7-8 and TRBJ1-3, with 10 bases lining up with TRBD1. The junction had 2 bases not matched to a gene; V was cut back by 1 base and J by 2 bases. The germline V gene encodes CDR1 SGHVS and CDR2 FQNEAQ. This CDR3 is 16 amino acids long. The CDR3 loop is CASSLGGQGAGNTIYF. The CDR3 nucleotides are TGTGCCAGCAGCTTAGGAGGACAGGGGGCTGGAAACACCATATATTTT.

The V call is TRBV18, the J call TRBJ1-2; a possible D gene is TRBD1 (6 bases). The CDR3 is 16 residues long. CDR1 is KGHSH, CDR2 LQKENI, per germline. V lost 2 bases and J lost 1, with 14 bases in between. For the CDR3, the DNA is TGTGCCAGCTCACCATCCGGGCAGGGGCTTAACTATGGCTACACCTTC. It codes for CASSPSGQGLNYGYTF.

The chain combines TRBV5-1 with TRBJ2-7, with D tentatively TRBD2 (7 bases). The CDR3 totals 15 residues. Trimming stripped 0 bases from V and 5 bases from J, with 15 bases between. From germline, CDR1 is SGHRS and CDR2 YFSETQ. CDR3 amino acids: CASSLAGEGVNEQYF. The CDR3 DNA follows: TGCGCCAGCAGCTTGGCCGGGGAGGGGGTCAACGAGCAGTACTTC.

This clone appeared a few times. In DNA form, the CDR3 reads TGCGCCAGCAGGGGGTCGGTGGGGGCGGGCTACACCTTC. Protein sequence: CASRGSVGAGYTF. The chain employs TRBV4-1 and TRBJ1-2, with D possibly being TRBD1 (6 bases). CDR1 and CDR2 (germline): MGHRA, YSYEKL. V was cut by 6 bases and J by 8 bases, with 16 bases left in between. This CDR3 is 13 amino acids long.

The chain combines TRBV5-4 with TRBJ2-5; 12 bases are a match to TRBD2. The CDR3 totals 16 residues. Germline assignment: CDR1 SGHNT and CDR2 YYREEE (reference sequence). V shed 2 bases, J shed 4 bases, and the junction held 6 bases outside the gene matches. As DNA, the CDR3 is TGTGCCAGCAGCTTACCTAGCGGGGGGGCTGCAGAGACCCAGTACTTC. Translating it yields CASSLPSGGAAETQYF.

Notes on this clone: The same CDR3 is also encoded by other DNA sequences in this sample. The gene calls are TRBV11-2 and TRBJ2-1; 8 bases match TRBD1. The CDR3 contains 16 residues. J was trimmed by 0 bases and V by 1 base; bases with no gene match: 2. In germline, CDR1 is SGHAT, CDR2 FQNNGV. The chain's CDR3 is CASSLGTGSSYNEQFF. The CDR3 DNA is TGTGCCAGCAGCTTAGGGACAGGGAGCTCCTACAATGAGCAGTTCTTC.

The chain carries TRBV9 and TRBJ1-1; TRBD1 matches at 7 bases. With 4 bases clipped from V and 3 bases from J, the junction kept 15 bases outside the gene matches. Germline V gene sequence: CDR1 SGDLS, CDR2 YYNGEE. The CDR3 runs 17 residues. Written as DNA, the CDR3 is TGTGCCAGCAGCCGCGGACCCGAGGGGGCTCTGGACACTGAAGCTTTCTTT. Translated, it gives CASSRGPEGALDTEAFF.

This clone was detected only a few times. The chain has TRBV9 and TRBJ2-3; TRBD2 aligns across 8 bases. V gave up 2 bases and J gave up 6 bases; unmatched junction bases: 8. CDR1 and CDR2 from the germline V gene are SGDLS and YYNGEE. The CDR3 spans 15 residues. CDR3 loop: CASSVSTGGRDTQYF. CDR3 sequence (DNA): TGTGCCAGCAGCGTGTCTACGGGAGGGAGGGATACGCAGTATTTT.

The chain joins TRBV5-1 to TRBJ2-5, with 14 bases matching TRBD2. The junction had 10 bases not matched to a gene; V was cut back by 4 bases and J by 5 bases. The germline gives CDR1 SGHRS, CDR2 YFSETQ. The CDR3 has 17 residues. CDR3 nucleotides: TGCGCCAGCAGCCCGATGACTAGCGGGGGGGCCAGGGAGACCCAGTACTTC. It specifies CASSPMTSGGARETQYF.

This clone was recorded once. The chain has TRBV7-9 and TRBJ1-1, with no clear D. V lost 4 bases and J lost 1, with 10 bases in between. The CDR3 is 14 amino acids. The germline V gene encodes CDR1 SEHNR and CDR2 FQNEAQ (reference sequence). DNA of the CDR3: TGTGCCAGCAGCTCGCCGCGCGCGAACACTGAAGCTTTCTTT. Its protein is CASSSPRANTEAFF.

V is TRBV27 and J is TRBJ1-5; D gene ambiguous. CDR1 MNHEY and CDR2 SMNVEV come from the germline V gene (reference sequence). The V end lost 3 bases, the J end lost 5 bases, and 5 bases lay between the germline ends. The CDR3 extends over 12 amino acids. The CDR3 region is CASSFRDQPQHF. CDR3 nucleotides: TGTGCCAGCAGTTTCCGCGATCAGCCCCAGCATTTT.

This chain links TRBV4-1 with TRBJ2-2; D remains unclear. V was cut by 1 base and J by 3 bases, with 9 bases left in between. The V gene's germline CDR1 is MGHRA and CDR2 YSYEKL. The CDR3 consists of 15 residues. Here the CDR3 reads CASSQVLSDTGELFF. DNA for the CDR3: TGCGCCAGCAGCCAAGTCCTGAGTGACACCGGGGAGCTGTTTTTT.

The rearrangement uses TRBV29-1 and TRBJ2-1; D unresolved. Trimming shortened V by 3 bases and J by 6 bases, and 12 bases separated the two germline ends. Germline V CDR1 and CDR2: SQVTM, ANQGSEA. The CDR3 is 13 residues long. The CDR3 region is CSVDIESPNEQFF. In DNA, the CDR3 is TGCAGCGTTGATATAGAGAGCCCCAATGAGCAGTTCTTC.

The chain uses TRBV7-9 and TRBJ2-1; D gene uncertain. CDR1 and CDR2 (germline): SEHNR, FQNEAQ (reference sequence). V lost 5 bases and J lost 5, with 16 bases in between. The CDR3 is made up of 15 amino acids. The DNA for the CDR3 is TGTGCCAGCAGCCCGAGGTACATGAGTGACAATGAGCAGTTCTTC. It is translated as CASSPRYMSDNEQFF.